One and the same sample provided the 5 T cell receptor beta chains below, sequenced in a study of blood T cell repertoires in COVID-19. The table came from immunoSEQ multiplex PCR; TCRdb's copy has only in-frame clones and leaves some out. The sample has 400,000 or so clones; around nine tenths are singletons. Sequenced input: peripheral blood. These receptors were collected from a human donor in a cohort sampled during active COVID-19.

This chain connects TRBV9 to TRBJ2-3; D is undetermined. The CDR3 consists of 16 residues. Trimming stripped 0 bases from V and 1 base from J, with 12 bases between. In germline, CDR1 is SGDLS, CDR2 YYNGEE. The CDR3 DNA follows: TGTGCCAGCAGCGTAGTCTTCGGAGTTGGCACAGATACGCAGTATTTT. Its protein is CASSVVFGVGTDTQYF.

This clone has a single count. V is TRBV10-3 and J is TRBJ2-3; 11 bases agree with TRBD2. The CDR3 length is 13 residues. The trim removed 9 bases at V and 2 bases at J, leaving 1 base unmatched. Germline V lookup: CDR1 ENHRY, CDR2 SYGVKD. This CDR3 is CAMGLADTDTQYF. The CDR3 DNA is TGTGCCATGGGACTAGCGGACACAGATACGCAGTATTTT.

The CDR3 DNA is TGTGCCACCAGCAGCAAGACTAGCGGGGGGAGACGTACGCAGTATTTT. Amino acids: CATSSKTSGGRRTQYF. V is TRBV15 and J is TRBJ2-3; 13 nucleotides match TRBD2. Germline trimming cut 3 bases from V and 8 bases from J; bases unmatched to any gene: 8. CDR3 size: 16 residues. The germline V gene encodes CDR1 LNHNV and CDR2 YYDKDF (reference sequence).

The CDR3, as DNA: TGTGCCAGCAGGCGGGACAGCAAAAACATTCAGTACTTC. Translation gives CASRRDSKNIQYF. The chain combines TRBV2 with TRBJ2-4, with D tentatively TRBD1 (7 bases). V dropped 6 bases and J dropped 3 bases, with 9 bases sitting between them. Germline V lookup: CDR1 SNHLY, CDR2 FYNNEI. This CDR3 is 13 amino acids long.

The J gene is TRBJ2-2, the V gene TRBV5-6; unclear D gene. The germline V gene has CDR1 SGHDT and CDR2 YYEEEE. CDR3 length: 13 residues. Deletions cut 0 bases from V and 6 bases from J, with 6 bases between. CDR3 residues: CASSLGRAGELFF. The DNA for the CDR3 is TGTGCCAGCAGCTTGGGGAGAGCCGGGGAGCTGTTTTTT.